This entry concerns a single T cell receptor beta chain. Its cognate antigen has yet to be identified. The sample holds no much larger clone one base away, and base qualities are not on file. These data are taken from a study of blood T cell repertoires in COVID-19 (dated by TCRdb to about 2020). Regarding the complete study: Collaborator samples came from the United States, Italy and Spain and covered acute and convalescent phases of COVID-19. The prospective study material was composed of cDNA or gDNA derived from T cells, B-cell-depleted T cells, or PBMCs. Subjects who had been exposed to COVID-19, were actively infected with it, or had recovered from it provided the deeply sampled blood TCRbeta repertoires that made up the dataset. The repertoires were released in a freely available public database intended as a resource for research on the immune response to SARS-CoV-2. The samples were drawn from two sources: the first 160 participants of the ongoing ImmuneRACE study, and fewer than 1,500 subjects contributed by 6 global collaborators. A de-identified subject ID, COVID-19 status, age in years and sex were almost always included in the sample metadata. Where available, HLA class I and class II types were taken from metadata supplied by the sample provider and were not determined by assay-based typing.

The collaborating institutions used their own protocols to collect whole blood in K2EDTA tubes. For TCRbeta analysis, collaborator samples were shipped as frozen whole blood, as isolated PBMCs, or as DNA extracted from either sample type. According to the germline V gene (reference sequence), CDR1 reads MNHEY and CDR2 reads SMNVEV. From cysteine to phenylalanine, the CDR3 is 17 amino acids long. Left in the record is the CDR3 DNA by itself, 51 bases read in frame from the first base. Trimming costs V 8 bases and J 0 bases, and their ends lie 17 bases apart. The research as a whole found: The amount of clinical and demographic metadata varied by source and participant and was provided uncurated.

TCRbeta CDR3 regions were amplified from genomic DNA using the immunoSEQ Assay, a bias-controlled multiplex PCR. The original methods were these. Nucleated cell counts per sample were estimated from amplification of reference gene primers within the assay. To quantify the absolute abundance of each unique TCRbeta CDR3 rearrangement, sequence reads were collapsed and filtered. For each sample, productive Simpson clonality was calculated as the square root of Simpson's diversity index over productive rearrangements. The clones in this table, taken by TCRdb from immuneACCESS, are in-frame only. Not every clone is retained; where verified, under half of the shortfall comes from an unresolved V gene, and the cause of the rest is unknown. V, J and clone size are taken as reported in that table, and D and trimming were inferred from the DNA itself. The sample includes 85,000 to 90,000 clones, with more than 60% observed a single time. Jointly, the top ten make up 11% of the sample.

The sequenced sample was peripheral blood. The TCR sequence derives from a man in his 70s with acute or convalescent COVID-19. The V gene is TRBV27 and the J gene is TRBJ2-6; TRBD2 could be the D gene, as 5 bases match. The CDR3 region: CASGNSLGSSGANVLTF. The base sequence is TGTGCCAGCGGTAACAGTCTGGGGAGCTCTGGGGCCAACGTCCTGACTTTC.